Following are 8 T cell receptor beta chains from one sample sequenced in a study of blood T cell repertoires in COVID-19. Produced via immunoSEQ multiplex PCR; TCRdb's table is partial and in-frame only. The repertoire consists of some 130,000 clones, with about four fifths occurring once and the leading ten covering 3.5% to 4.5%. Sequencing was done on a sample of peripheral blood. These receptors came from a woman of 80 years or more with acute or convalescent COVID-19.

This chain uses TRBV30 with TRBJ1-1, with D perhaps matching TRBD1 (6 bases). Trimming shortened V by 4 bases and J by 1 base, and 10 bases separated the two germline ends. This CDR3 has 13 amino acids. Germline V gene sequence: CDR1 GTSNPN, CDR2 SVGIG (reference sequence). The CDR3 reads CAWNPGENTEAFF. The CDR3 DNA is TGTGCCTGGAATCCAGGGGAGAACACTGAAGCTTTCTTT.

This clone was seen a single time. The gene calls are TRBV9 and TRBJ1-2; D might be TRBD1 (6 bases). Germline lookup yields CDR1 SGDLS and CDR2 YYNGEE. The CDR3 has 14 amino acids. V lost 3 bases to trimming and J lost 4 bases, with 13 bases between them. CDR3 in DNA: TGTGCCAGCAGCGGGGGGACACCGTTCTATGGCTACACCTTC. It codes for CASSGGTPFYGYTF.

This rearrangement joins TRBV6-2 or TRBV6-3 to TRBJ1-2; D not certain. V gave up 5 bases and J gave up 2 bases, with 9 bases separating them. From germline, CDR1 is MNHEY and CDR2 SVGEGT. The CDR3 has 13 amino acids. This chain's CDR3 is CASSLAGNYGYTF. CDR3 DNA sequence: TGTGCCAGCAGTCTAGCCGGGAACTATGGCTACACCTTC.

V gene TRBV4-3 combines with J gene TRBJ1-5; the match to TRBD1 covers 8 bases. Germline CDR1 LGHNA, CDR2 YSLEER. The V and J ends lost 0 bases and 6 bases, in that order; junction bases with no gene match: 13. The CDR3 is 18 amino acids. In DNA form, the CDR3 reads TGCGCCAGCAGCCAAGACCCAGGGGGGGCAGGGGGCCGTCAGCCCCAGCATTTT. It is translated as CASSQDPGGAGGRQPQHF.

The chain links TRBV7-2 to TRBJ1-3, with 11 bases that match TRBD1. This CDR3 region has 17 residues. The ends lost 5 bases at V and 4 bases at J; junction bases unmatched: 10. Germline V CDR1 and CDR2: SGHTA, FQGNSA. The CDR3 spells CASSLYGQGARGNTIYF. The CDR3 bases are TGTGCCAGCAGCCTTTATGGACAGGGGGCGCGGGGAAACACCATATATTTT.

The rearrangement uses TRBV12-3 or TRBV12-4 and TRBJ1-6, with D possibly matching TRBD1 (5 bases). V was pared by 3 bases and J by 10 bases, with 10 bases between. This CDR3 region has 13 residues. CDR3 coding DNA: TGTGCCAGCAGTTTTCAGGGAGGGTCACCCCTCCACTTT. Amino acid sequence: CASSFQGGSPLHF.

The rearrangement uses TRBV18 and TRBJ2-2, with D unclear. Germline CDR1 reads KGHSH; CDR2 reads LQKENI. The CDR3 length is 15 residues. The V end lost 6 bases, the J end lost 1 base, and 12 bases lay between the germline ends. The CDR3 loop is CASSLGQENTGELFF. CDR3 sequence (DNA): TGTGCCAGCTCCCTTGGGCAGGAGAACACCGGGGAGCTGTTTTTT.

About this clone: Other DNA sequences from this sample encode an identical CDR3 as well. V usage is TRBV20-1 and J usage is TRBJ1-2; D not resolved. V was pared by 8 bases and J by 6 bases, with 7 bases between. The CDR3 totals 9 residues. Germline CDR1 and CDR2: DFQATT and SNEGSKA (reference sequence). CDR3 nucleotide sequence: TGCAGTCCGAGGGATGGCTACACCTTC. It specifies CSPRDGYTF.